The 19 T cell receptor beta chains below come from one sample, sequenced in a study of T cell responses to AZD1222 COVID-19 vaccine. TCRdb's copy holds only in-frame clones and misses some; the assay was immunoSEQ multiplex PCR. The sample shows roughly 150,000 clones, more than 85% of them seen only once. This sample comprised peripheral blood, obtained on day 0 of AZD1222 vaccination. These TCRs come from an adult in good health.

The J gene is TRBJ2-7, the V gene TRBV5-6; maybe TRBD2 (7 bases). V lost 7 bases and J lost 2, with 19 bases in between. CDR1 is SGHDT and CDR2 is YYEEEE in the germline V gene. The CDR3 contains 15 residues. In DNA form, the CDR3 reads TGTGCCAGCGAACCGAGGGGGGGCCATCCCTACGAGCAGTACTTC. It specifies CASEPRGGHPYEQYF.

The genes are TRBV4-2 and TRBJ2-7, with unresolved D. The CDR3 loop spans 18 amino acids. V was shortened by 0 bases and J by 0 bases, with 18 bases between the two germline ends. Germline values: CDR1 LGHNA, CDR2 YNFKEQ. Here the CDR3 reads CASSQDTESVTSSYEQYF. In DNA form, the CDR3 reads TGTGCCAGCAGCCAAGATACCGAGTCTGTCACCAGCTCCTACGAGCAGTACTTC.

This sequence joins TRBV18 and TRBJ2-6, with D possibly TRBD1 on 5 matching bases. The germline V gene encodes CDR1 KGHSH and CDR2 LQKENI. The V gene lost 4 bases and the J gene lost 0 bases, with 7 bases spanning the gap. The CDR3 is 15 amino acids. CDR3 nucleotides: TGTGCCAGCTCACAGACAGACTCTGGGGCCAACGTCCTGACTTTC. It translates to CASSQTDSGANVLTF.

The chain employs TRBV3-1 (or the pseudogene TRBV3-2) and TRBJ2-2; either TRBD1 or TRBD2 may supply D (5 bases each). Germline loops: CDR1 LGHDT, CDR2 YNNKEL (reference sequence). V lost 3 bases to trimming and J lost 1 base, with 12 bases between them. This CDR3 has 16 amino acids. In DNA form, the CDR3 reads TGTGCCAGCAGCCACGGGACCGGCCGGAACACCGGGGAGCTGTTTTTT. Amino acids: CASSHGTGRNTGELFF.

The chain uses TRBV21-1 and TRBJ2-1; the table's D call TRBD1 went unverified against the DNA. TRBV21-1 is classified as a pseudogene. This CDR3 has 19 amino acids. CDR3 in DNA: TGTGCCAGCAGCAAGCGGCAGGGTAAAGGTCCCAGCTCCTACAATGAGCAGTTCTTC. Translating gives CASSKRQGKGPSSYNEQFF.

The gene calls are TRBV10-2 and TRBJ2-7; tentative D call: TRBD2 (5 bases). Germline CDR1 is WSHSY and CDR2 is SAAADI. The V end lost 3 bases, the J end lost 1 base, and 19 bases lay between the germline ends. There are 17 residues in the CDR3. The CDR3 region is CASSDSSLAPISYEQYF. The CDR3 DNA is TGCGCCAGCAGTGATAGTAGCCTAGCCCCAATTTCCTACGAGCAGTACTTC.

The CDR3 here is CASSGTRGLEQYF. The CDR3 nucleotides are TGTGCCAGCAGTGGAACCCGGGGCTTGGAGCAGTACTTC. The V gene is TRBV2, the J gene TRBJ2-7; TRBD1 or TRBD2 may be the D gene (5 bases each). This CDR3 has 13 residues. The germline gives CDR1 SNHLY, CDR2 FYNNEI. The germline V and J ends were trimmed by 4 bases and 7 bases, with 14 bases remaining between them.

The chain recombines TRBV9 with TRBJ2-7; 7 positions agree with TRBD2. Germline trimming cut 3 bases from V and 9 bases from J; bases unmatched to any gene: 9. This CDR3 has 13 amino acids. Germline V gives CDR1 SGDLS, CDR2 YYNGEE. CDR3 protein: CASSDRTRSVQYF. The CDR3 DNA reads as TGTGCCAGCAGCGACAGGACTAGATCAGTGCAGTACTTC.

The chain recombines TRBV29-1 with TRBJ2-1, with D possibly being TRBD1 (7 bases). The V end lost 8 bases, the J end lost 6 bases, and 23 bases lay between the germline ends. Germline V lookup: CDR1 SQVTM, CDR2 ANQGSEA. The CDR3 sequence is 15 residues long. The CDR3 DNA reads as TGCAGCCCACGACAAACGAGGCAGGGGGGCAATGAGCAGTTCTTC. Translation gives CSPRQTRQGGNEQFF.

This rearrangement joins TRBV5-1 to TRBJ2-5; 7 positions agree with TRBD2. The CDR3 is made up of 14 amino acids. With V trimmed by 5 bases and J by 2 bases, 6 bases remained unmatched. CDR1 and CDR2 from the germline V gene are SGHRS and YFSETQ. The CDR3 here is CASRTSSGQETQYF. The CDR3, as DNA: TGCGCCAGCAGGACCTCTAGCGGTCAAGAGACCCAGTACTTC.

In this sample, this clone turned up once. The chain uses TRBV9 and TRBJ2-7, with 12 bases identical to TRBD1. Germline trimming cut 4 bases from V and 4 bases from J; bases unmatched to any gene: 12. The length of the CDR3 is 17 residues. The V gene's germline CDR1 is SGDLS and CDR2 YYNGEE. The CDR3 sequence: CASSPGQGALEPYEQYF. The CDR3 nucleotides are TGTGCCAGCAGCCCGGGACAGGGGGCTCTAGAACCATACGAGCAGTACTTC.

The chain recombines TRBV5-1 with TRBJ2-3; 7 bases are a match to TRBD1. CDR3 length equals 14 residues. With V trimmed by 4 bases and J by 5 bases, 7 bases remained unmatched. Germline V gives CDR1 SGHRS, CDR2 YFSETQ. In DNA form, the CDR3 reads TGCGCCAGCAGCATCGACAGGGAGCTAGATACGCAGTATTTT. Encoded protein: CASSIDRELDTQYF.

The rearrangement uses TRBV6-5 and TRBJ2-3; tentatively, D is TRBD2 (7 bases). CDR1 and CDR2 (germline): MNHEY, SVGAGI. The CDR3 covers 16 residues. The V and J ends lost 0 bases and 5 bases respectively, with 15 bases between them. This chain's CDR3 is CASSYSPGGARDTQYF. The CDR3 region has the DNA TGTGCCAGCAGTTACTCACCGGGGGGCGCGCGAGATACGCAGTATTTT.

The chain carries TRBV2 and TRBJ2-5; 7 bases match TRBD2. In germline, CDR1 is SNHLY, CDR2 FYNNEI. V shed 6 bases and J 4 bases; nucleotides not matched to a gene: 5. CDR3 length equals 13 residues. As DNA, the CDR3 is TGTGCCAGCAGGGCGGGCGGGAGAGAGACCCAGTACTTC. It encodes CASRAGGRETQYF.

The chain employs TRBV5-1 and TRBJ2-3, with TRBD1 identical over 11 bases. CDR1 is SGHRS, CDR2 YFSETQ, per germline. The V and J ends lost 3 bases and 0 bases, in that order; junction bases with no gene match: 9. This CDR3 region has 18 residues. The CDR3 coding sequence is TGCGCCAGCAGCTCCGGGACAGGGGGACCCATAAGCACAGATACGCAGTATTTT. It specifies CASSSGTGGPISTDTQYF.

In regard to this clone: Different DNA sequences within this sample yield the same CDR3. The chain is built from TRBV6-5 and TRBJ2-7; D ambiguous. The germline V and J ends were trimmed by 5 bases and 4 bases, with 6 bases remaining between them. The germline V gene encodes CDR1 MNHEY and CDR2 SVGAGI. The length of the CDR3 is 11 residues. CDR3 sequence: CASSTFYEQYF. The CDR3 DNA reads TGTGCCAGCAGTACTTTTTACGAGCAGTACTTC.

The chain couples TRBV19 to TRBJ2-1; 9 bases agree with TRBD1. Germline loops: CDR1 LNHDA, CDR2 SQIVND (reference sequence). CDR3 size: 15 residues. The V segment lost 6 bases and the J segment 5 bases; nucleotides outside the gene matches: 8. The CDR3 coding sequence is TGTGCCAGTAGCACCGGGACAGGGCTCCACAATGAGCAGTTCTTC. It codes for CASSTGTGLHNEQFF.

V and J are TRBV30 and TRBJ2-1, with D maybe TRBD2 (6 bases). CDR1 is GTSNPN and CDR2 is SVGIG in the germline V gene (reference sequence). The V and J ends lost 1 base and 6 bases respectively, with 16 bases between them. This CDR3 has 15 amino acids. CDR3 DNA: TGTGCCTGGAGTGGGACTATTCTTCCCCTCAATGAGCAGTTCTTC. Amino acid sequence: CAWSGTILPLNEQFF. Supplemented by reference TRBV30 and TRBJ2-1, the full variable domain reads SQTIHQWPATLVQPVGSPLSLECTVEGTSNPNLYWYRQAAGRGLQLLFYSVGIGQISSEVPQNLSASRPQDRQFILSSKKLLLSDSGFYLCAWSGTILPLNEQFFGPGTRLTVL.

The chain uses TRBV19 and TRBJ2-7, with 8 bases fitting TRBD2. This CDR3 comprises 13 residues. The V segment lost 7 bases and the J segment 2 bases; nucleotides outside the gene matches: 4. Germline loops: CDR1 LNHDA, CDR2 SQIVND (reference sequence). The DNA for the CDR3 is TGTGCCAGTAAGGCGGGAGGTACCTACGAGCAGTACTTC. This encodes CASKAGGTYEQYF.